The 21 T cell receptor beta chains given below trace back to one sample, sequenced in a study of graft-versus-host responses after intestinal transplantation. Assay used: immunoSEQ multiplex PCR; TCRdb lists only in-frame clones, some missing. The table includes fewer than 10,000 clones, approximately 98% detected once. The sample in question was PBMCs, obtained 23 days after intestinal transplant. These receptors all come from a human patient who received an intestinal transplant, so some T cells may come from the graft donor.

The chain uses TRBV29-1 and TRBJ2-1; no clear D. Trimming left V 0 bases short and J 4 bases short, with 4 bases between. This CDR3 is built from 12 residues. CDR1 and CDR2 from the germline V gene are SQVTM and ANQGSEA. The CDR3 here is CSVEEVYNEQFF. The CDR3, as DNA: TGCAGCGTTGAAGAGGTTTACAATGAGCAGTTCTTC.

The chain carries TRBV19 and TRBJ2-3, with D unclear. There are 13 residues in the CDR3. Per germline, CDR1 LNHDA and CDR2 SQIVND (reference sequence). Trimming cost V 5 bases and J 5 bases, with 11 bases left between them. DNA for the CDR3: TGTGCCAGTAGTTGTCGGATAAGAGATACGCAGTATTTT. Protein: CASSCRIRDTQYF.

This chain joins TRBV11-2 and TRBJ2-1; no definite D call. CDR3 size: 13 residues. CDR1 SGHAT and CDR2 FQNNGV come from the germline V gene. V lost 1 base to trimming and J lost 9 bases, with 10 bases between them. CDR3 sequence reads: CASSLGFMSEQFF. CDR3 in DNA: TGTGCCAGCAGCTTAGGGTTCATGAGTGAGCAGTTCTTC.

The CDR3 bases are TGTGCCTGGAGTGTAAACGCGGGGGACGGCTACACCTTC. This translates into CAWSVNAGDGYTF. The chain uses TRBV30 and TRBJ1-2, with D tentatively TRBD1 (5 bases). Germline-derived CDR1 and CDR2 are GTSNPN and SVGIG (reference sequence). The CDR3 length is 13 residues. Trimming cost V 0 bases and J 8 bases, with 13 bases left between them. The full variable domain, with the rest looked up from reference TRBV30 and TRBJ1-2, is SQTIHQWPATLVQPVGSPLSLECTVEGTSNPNLYWYRQAAGRGLQLLFYSVGIGQISSEVPQNLSASRPQDRQFILSSKKLLLSDSGFYLCAWSVNAGDGYTFGSGTRLTVV.

The CDR3 protein is CASSGRGAEAFF. CDR3 in DNA: TGTGCCAGCAGCGGGAGAGGCGCTGAAGCTTTCTTT. The chain combines TRBV9 with TRBJ1-1; D gene uncertain. The CDR3 sequence is 12 residues long. The germline V and J ends were trimmed by 3 bases and 6 bases, with 9 bases remaining between them. Germline CDR1 is SGDLS and CDR2 is YYNGEE. The complete variable domain, with remaining parts taken from reference TRBV9 and TRBJ1-1, reads DSGVTQTPKHLITATGQRVTLRCSPRSGDLSVYWYQQSLDQGLQFLIQYYNGEERAKGNILERFSAQQFPDLHSELNLSSLELGDSALYFCASSGRGAEAFFGQGTRLTVV.

V usage is TRBV30 and J usage is TRBJ2-7, with D possibly TRBD2 on 5 matching bases. The CDR3 totals 16 residues. Germline V gene sequence: CDR1 GTSNPN, CDR2 SVGIG (reference sequence). The V gene lost 0 bases and the J gene lost 0 bases, with 15 bases spanning the gap. The CDR3 sequence is CAWSVPERRSSYEQYF. CDR3 DNA sequence: TGTGCCTGGAGTGTACCCGAGCGGAGGAGCTCCTACGAGCAGTACTTC.

This clone was counted once. The V gene is TRBV12-5, the J gene TRBJ2-3, with TRBD2 matching over 8 bases. CDR1 and CDR2 from the germline V gene are LGHNT and FRNRAP. This CDR3 is 20 amino acids long. Losses at the gene ends were 6 bases for V and 2 bases for J; bases not matched to a gene: 22. The CDR3 region has the DNA TGTGCTAGTGGACAAACCCCAACTAGCGGCCCCGCGATATACACAGATACGCAGTATTTT. Translating it yields CASGQTPTSGPAIYTDTQYF.

The chain couples TRBV7-8 to TRBJ2-1, with 7 bases lining up with TRBD2. Losses at the gene ends were 5 bases for V and 7 bases for J; bases not matched to a gene: 8. Germline CDR1 is SGHVS and CDR2 is FQNEAQ. This CDR3 region has 14 residues. Here the CDR3 reads CASSTGGRRNEQFF. DNA of the CDR3: TGTGCCAGCAGCACGGGAGGCAGGAGGAATGAGCAGTTCTTC.

This chain uses TRBV7-9 with TRBJ2-2; 7 bases are shared with TRBD1. The CDR3 length is 17 residues. Germline V gives CDR1 SEHNR, CDR2 FQNEAQ (reference sequence). J lost 6 bases, V lost 3 bases, and 13 bases had no gene match. The CDR3 nucleotides are TGTGCCAGCAGCTTCCAAACCGGGACAGTTACCTCCGGGGAGCTGTTTTTT. Its translation is CASSFQTGTVTSGELFF.

The chain combines TRBV18 with TRBJ2-4, with D unclear. This CDR3 has 12 amino acids. V was shortened by 3 bases and J by 9 bases, with 9 bases between the two germline ends. Germline V gives CDR1 KGHSH, CDR2 LQKENI. The CDR3 is CASSPSDRIQYF. The CDR3 DNA reads as TGTGCCAGCTCACCCTCGGACCGCATTCAGTACTTC.

The J gene is TRBJ2-1, the V gene TRBV7-9, with 9 bases identical to TRBD2. This CDR3 has 13 amino acids. The germline V gene encodes CDR1 SEHNR and CDR2 FQNEAQ (reference sequence). J gave up 7 bases and V 7 bases, and 5 bases lay outside the gene matches. CDR3 residues: CASIAGVANEQFF. Here the CDR3 DNA reads TGTGCCAGCATAGCGGGAGTGGCTAATGAGCAGTTCTTC.

This clone was seen a single time. The chain is built from TRBV27 and TRBJ2-1; D call uncertain. Germline lookup yields CDR1 MNHEY and CDR2 SMNVEV (reference sequence). The CDR3 runs to 13 residues. Deletions cut 6 bases from V and 5 bases from J, with 11 bases between. This CDR3 is CASSSPPDNEQFF. The DNA of the CDR3 is TGTGCCAGCAGCTCACCCCCGGACAATGAGCAGTTCTTC.

The chain recombines TRBV5-8 with TRBJ2-1, with TRBD1 matching 10 bases. Germline trimming cut 4 bases from V and 7 bases from J; bases unmatched to any gene: 5. CDR1 SGHTS and CDR2 YDEGEE come from the germline V gene. The CDR3 is 14 amino acids. The CDR3 DNA sequence: TGTGCCAGCAGCCACCGGGACAGGGGTAATGAGCAGTTCTTC. This gives the protein CASSHRDRGNEQFF. Full variable domain (rest looked up from reference TRBV5-8 and TRBJ2-1): EAGVTQSPTHLIKTRGQQATLRCSPISGHTSVYWYQQALGLGLQFLLWYDEGEERNRGNFPPRFSGRQFPNYSSELNVNALELEDSALYLCASSHRDRGNEQFFGPGTRLTVL.

The V gene is TRBV5-8, the J gene TRBJ2-1; D remains ambiguous. CDR1 and CDR2 from the germline V gene are SGHTS and YDEGEE. V lost 0 bases to trimming and J lost 4 bases, with 5 bases between them. The CDR3 runs to 13 residues. The CDR3 loop reads CASSLAPYNEQFF. The CDR3 DNA reads as TGTGCCAGCAGCTTGGCTCCTTACAATGAGCAGTTCTTC.

The genes are TRBV4-1 and TRBJ2-7, with 8 bases that match TRBD2. Germline loops: CDR1 MGHRA, CDR2 YSYEKL. V was pared by 4 bases and J by 3 bases, with 11 bases of the junction left unmatched. The length of the CDR3 is 16 residues. CDR3: CASSPHLTSVNYEQYF. CDR3 in DNA: TGCGCCAGCAGCCCGCACTTGACTAGCGTAAACTACGAGCAGTACTTC.

V usage is TRBV27 and J usage is TRBJ2-5; 8 bases map to TRBD2. The CDR3 extends over 15 amino acids. With V trimmed by 6 bases and J by 4 bases, 10 bases remained unmatched. In germline, CDR1 is MNHEY, CDR2 SMNVEV (reference sequence). CDR3 sequence: CASSKREGRVETQYF. CDR3 bases: TGTGCCAGCAGCAAACGGGAGGGCCGGGTAGAGACCCAGTACTTC.

The rearrangement links TRBV12-5 to TRBJ2-2; 13 nucleotides agree with TRBD2. The V and J ends lost 5 bases and 2 bases, in that order; junction bases with no gene match: 8. Germline CDR1 is LGHNT and CDR2 is FRNRAP. The CDR3 runs to 18 residues. CDR3 in amino acids: CASGTGGLAGPNTGELFF. The DNA for the CDR3 is TGTGCTAGTGGTACGGGGGGACTAGCGGGACCCAACACCGGGGAGCTGTTTTTT.

This chain links TRBV27 with TRBJ2-7; weak D call: TRBD1 (5 bases). The CDR3 spans 19 residues. V lost 2 bases and J lost 6, with 29 bases in between. Germline V lookup: CDR1 MNHEY, CDR2 SMNVEV (reference sequence). The chain's CDR3 is CASSLDGVTDLGVRSEQYF. The CDR3 DNA sequence: TGTGCCAGCAGTTTAGATGGGGTTACGGACCTAGGGGTTCGGAGCGAGCAGTACTTC.

The chain uses TRBV6-5 and TRBJ2-7, with D maybe TRBD1 (5 bases). Germline CDR1 MNHEY, CDR2 SVGAGI. V was pared by 4 bases and J by 5 bases, with 12 bases between. The CDR3 is made up of 13 amino acids. The CDR3 sequence is CASSSYRSNEQYF. Written as DNA, the CDR3 is TGTGCCAGCAGTTCTTACAGGTCCAACGAGCAGTACTTC.

The genes are TRBV6-1 and TRBJ1-3; unclear D gene. This CDR3 is built from 13 residues. The V end lost 4 bases, the J end lost 4 bases, and 8 bases lay between the germline ends. CDR1 is MNHNS and CDR2 is SASEGT in the germline V gene. The CDR3 DNA sequence: TGTGCCAGCAGTGCCCAGCTCGGAAACACCATATATTTT. This gives the protein CASSAQLGNTIYF.

The chain combines TRBV7-3 with TRBJ2-3, with TRBD1 as a possible D gene (6 bases). V was cut by 1 base and J by 2 bases, with 19 bases left in between. The CDR3 has 18 amino acids. CDR1 is SGHTA and CDR2 is FQGTGA in the germline V gene. This CDR3 is CASSLRQDFLLNTDTQYF. The CDR3 DNA is TGTGCCAGCAGCTTAAGACAGGACTTCCTACTAAACACAGATACGCAGTATTTT.